This T cell receptor beta chain was observed in a study of blood T cell repertoires in COVID-19. Study details: Samples representing acute and convalescent COVID-19 were sourced from the United States, Italy and Spain. The cDNA or gDNA used as material had been derived from T cells, B-cell-depleted T cells, or PBMCs.

As processed by the authors: Amplification of reference gene primers was used by the study to estimate nucleated cell counts. Generated by immunoSEQ multiplex PCR, the TCRdb table keeps only in-frame clones and is missing some. V, J and clone size were drawn from that table, and D and trimming were deduced from the DNA. This table holds 90,000 or so clones, roughly nine tenths found once. The germline V and J ends were trimmed by 8 bases and 9 bases, with 14 bases remaining between them. This CDR3 comprises 12 residues. Germline CDR1 LNHDA, CDR2 SQIVND (reference sequence). Enrollment of patients from Seattle took place during active infection, with longitudinal follow-up.

The sequence came from a man in his sixties with COVID-19, enrolled during active disease. The genes are TRBV19 and TRBJ1-5; D is ambiguous. The sample was peripheral blood. The CDR3 region has the DNA TGTGCCAGTGGGCACGGTAGGTGGCCCCAGCATTTT. Translation gives CASGHGRWPQHF.